The rows below give T cell receptor beta chains drawn from one sample of a study of beta chain features in type 1 diabetes. This table comes from immunoSEQ multiplex PCR, and its TCRdb copy is limited to in-frame clones, with some not included. Of about 200,000 clones in the sample, 9.5% to 13% were seen once. The specimen was central memory CD4+ T cells from blood. These receptors originate from a man younger than 35 in good health. The CDR3 runs from the conserved cysteine through the conserved F or W. D genes are given only for firm matches. Clone size is shown for a subset of rows, as once, few, many or a class of expanded clone.

TRBJ2-5 - TRBV5-6 - TGTGCCAGCAGCCCCCCACGGCAGGGAGGATTGGAGACCCAGTACTTC CASSPPRQGGLETQYF
TRBJ2-2 TRBD2 TRBV18 few TGTGCCAGCTCACCACTTACTAGCGGAAACACCGGGGAGCTGTTTTTT CASSPLTSGNTGELFF
TRBJ2-7 - TRBV27 many TGTGCCAGCAGTTTCAACAGGCAATCCTACGAGCAGTACTTC CASSFNRQSYEQYF
TRBJ2-5 - TRBV23-1 - TGCGCCAGCAGTCAACCGGGACAACCAAGGGAGACCCAGTACTTC CASSQPGQPRETQYF
TRBJ2-3 - TRBV4-2 few TGTGCCAGCAGCCAAGAAGTTAGAAATACGCAGTATTTT CASSQEVRNTQYF
TRBJ1-2 TRBD1 TRBV28 - TGTGCCAGCAGTTTAGACAGGGAGGACTATGGCTACACCTTC CASSLDREDYGYTF
TRBJ1-5 - TRBV7-2 - TGTGCCAGCAGACCCGGCACGCTGGATTGGGGGATAGGGCAGCCCCAGCATTTT CASRPGTLDWGIGQPQHF
TRBJ1-5 - TRBV30 - TGTGCCTGGAGTAAGGTGGGGAATCAGCCCCAGCATTTT CAWSKVGNQPQHF
TRBJ2-7 - TRBV20-1 - TGCAGTGCGCGCCTAGCTTACGAGCAGTACTTC CSARLAYEQYF
TRBJ1-5 TRBD1 TRBV4-2 - TGTGCCAGCAGCCAAGTATGGGGACAGGAGAATCAGCCCCAGCATTTT CASSQVWGQENQPQHF
TRBJ2-7 - TRBV6-6 few TGTGCCAGCAGGCTTCTAGGGGGGGCTTCCTACGAGCAGTACTTC CASRLLGGASYEQYF
TRBJ2-5 - TRBV5-1 few TGCGCCAGCAGCTTGCTGGCAGAGACCCAGTACTTC CASSLLAETQYF
TRBJ2-7 TRBD2 TRBV27 - TGTGCCAGCAGTATTCCGAGCGGGAGGGGTCACGAGCAGTACTTC CASSIPSGRGHEQYF
TRBJ2-3 - TRBV30 few TGTGCCTGGAATCTGGGGCTGGGGTCGGATACGCAGTATTTT CAWNLGLGSDTQYF
TRBJ1-5 - TRBV9 - TGTGCCAGCAGCGTAGAGGGTTATGGGCCCCAGCATTTT CASSVEGYGPQHF
TRBJ2-1 - TRBV6-1 - TGTGCCAGCTACGTGGAACCCTACAATGAGCAGTTCTTC CASYVEPYNEQFF
TRBJ2-7 TRBD2 TRBV6-5 few TGTGCCAGCAGGGCTCGGACTAGCGGGAGCTACGAGCAGTACTTC CASRARTSGSYEQYF
TRBJ1-1 - TRBV29-1 few TGCAGCGTACCGACGGGGAGGTTAGCTTTCTTT CSVPTGRLAFF
TRBJ2-5 - TRBV7-2 - TGTGCCAGCAGCTTAGAGATACTAGTCCAAGAGACCCAGTACTTC CASSLEILVQETQYF
TRBJ2-7 - TRBV7-9 many TGTGCCAGCAGCTTAAACGCCTACGAGCAGTACTTC CASSLNAYEQYF
TRBJ2-1 - TRBV6-6 few TGTGCCAGCAGGAGGACGGCGAATCAGGATGAGCAGTTCTTC CASRRTANQDEQFF
TRBJ2-5 - TRBV29-1 - TGCAGCGTCCGGGGAGGGGGAGAGACCCAGTACTTC CSVRGGGETQYF
TRBJ2-2 - TRBV19 few TGTGCCAGTAGTATCTTAGCGGTTTCGGCCGGGGAGCTGTTTTTT CASSILAVSAGELFF
TRBJ2-5 - TRBV28 - TGTGCCAGCAGCCCCCCCGTTGGAGCTGGGGACCAAGAGACCCAGTACTTC CASSPPVGAGDQETQYF
TRBJ1-4 - TRBV7-2 - TGTGCCAGCAGCCGAACAGGGTTAAATGAAAAACTGTTTTTT CASSRTGLNEKLFF
TRBJ1-1 - TRBV18 many TGTGCCAGCTCACCAGTGGAGGGGAGCGAATCTGAAGCTTTCTTT CASSPVEGSESEAFF
TRBJ2-5 TRBD1 TRBV7-2 few TGTGCCAGCAGCTTAAACAGGGGCGGGGAGACCCAGTACTTC CASSLNRGGETQYF
TRBJ2-3 TRBD2 TRBV5-4 - TGTGCCAGCAGCTTGGATCCTAGCGGGGCAAGCACAGATACGCAGTATTTT CASSLDPSGASTDTQYF
TRBJ1-4 TRBD1 TRBV30 few TGTGCCTGGGGACAGGCTGAAAAACTGTTTTTT CAWGQAEKLFF
TRBJ2-1 - TRBV29-1 few TGCAGCGTTGAACCCGACTCTCGCCGTGATGAGCAGTTCTTC CSVEPDSRRDEQFF
TRBJ2-7 - TRBV27 - TGTGCCAGCCCTCGTGAGGAAGAGCAGTACTTC CASPREEEQYF
TRBJ1-1 - TRBV7-2 few TGTGCCAGCAGCTTAGAGGGCATTTTCGCTTTCTTT CASSLEGIFAFF
TRBJ1-5 - TRBV5-6 few TGTGCCAGCAGTAAATTTAATCAGCCCCAGCATTTT CASSKFNQPQHF
TRBJ2-7 - TRBV30 few TGTGCCTGGAGTCCGATCACGCGCAAGCAGTACTTC CAWSPITRKQYF
TRBJ1-2 TRBD1 TRBV28 few TGTGCCGGGGGACAGAACTATGGCTACACCTTC CAGGQNYGYTF
TRBJ2-1 TRBD2 TRBV7-9 few TGTGCCAGCAGCCCGGGGACTAGAGGTGGTGAGCAGTTCTTC CASSPGTRGGEQFF
TRBJ2-7 TRBD2 TRBV7-2 - TGTGCCAGCAGTCCTACTAGCGGGAGTTTTGAGCAGTACTTC CASSPTSGSFEQYF
TRBJ2-2 - TRBV12-5 few TGTGCTAGTGGGTTGGGTAGAGGCAGGGCGTTCCAGAGTGGGGAGCTGTTTTTT CASGLGRGRAFQSGELFF
TRBJ1-3 - TRBV4-1 few TGCGCCAGCAGCCAAGGCACCAGTCACTCTGGAAACACCATATATTTT CASSQGTSHSGNTIYF
TRBJ2-4 TRBD1 TRBV7-2 few TGTGCCAGCAGCAAACAGACAGGGCCCATAGCCAAAAACATTCAGTACTTC CASSKQTGPIAKNIQYF
TRBJ2-3 TRBD1 TRBV7-9 many TGTGCCAGCACCCCCGGGACAGTAGGATACCGGGCAGATACGCAGTATTTT CASTPGTVGYRADTQYF
TRBJ2-1 - TRBV6-6 - TGTGCCAGCAGTCCCCGGGACTCCTACAATGAGCAGTTCTTC CASSPRDSYNEQFF